The 10 T cell receptor beta chains listed next were all sequenced from one sample in a study of blood T cell repertoires in COVID-19. The repertoire was sequenced with immunoSEQ multiplex PCR; TCRdb's copy has only in-frame clones and lacks some. The sample gives about 220,000 clones, around 89% of which show up once; roughly 2.4% is in the top ten. Sequenced: PBMCs or T cells enriched from blood (not recorded which). Receptor source: a woman between 40 and 55 years old with acute COVID-19.

The chain recombines TRBV5-1 with TRBJ2-1; 13 bases map to TRBD2. CDR1 is SGHRS, CDR2 YFSETQ, per germline. The CDR3 sequence is 15 residues long. V lost 3 bases, J lost 8 bases, and 5 bases stayed unmatched. CDR3 protein: CASSYTSGGAYEQFF. CDR3 nucleotides: TGCGCCAGCAGCTATACTAGCGGGGGGGCCTATGAGCAGTTCTTC.

The rearrangement joins TRBV5-4 to TRBJ1-2; a possible D gene is TRBD1 (6 bases). Trimming left V 0 bases short and J 2 bases short, with 8 bases between. The CDR3 totals 14 residues. CDR1 and CDR2 from the germline V gene are SGHNT and YYREEE (reference sequence). This chain's CDR3 is CASSLDRENYGYTF. CDR3 bases: TGTGCCAGCAGCTTGGACAGGGAGAACTATGGCTACACCTTC. The complete variable domain, with remaining parts taken from reference TRBV5-4 and TRBJ1-2, reads ETGVTQSPTHLIKTRGQQVTLRCSSQSGHNTVSWYQQALGQGPQFIFQYYREEENGRGNFPPRFSGLQFPNYSSELNVNALELDDSALYLCASSLDRENYGYTFGSGTRLTVV.

The rearrangement uses TRBV5-8 and TRBJ2-2; the D gene is possibly TRBD2 (5 bases). Germline lookup yields CDR1 SGHTS and CDR2 YDEGEE. The V end lost 4 bases, the J end lost 7 bases, and 8 bases lay between the germline ends. The CDR3 covers 12 residues. CDR3 nucleotide sequence: TGTGCCAGCAGCGTACTAGTCGGGGAGCTGTTTTTT. This translates into CASSVLVGELFF.

This clone came up once. The rearrangement joins TRBV7-2 to TRBJ2-1; D is possibly TRBD1 (6 bases). This CDR3 region has 14 residues. The germline CDR1 and CDR2 sequences are SGHTA and FQGNSA. Trimming removed 0 bases at V and 4 bases at J, with 7 bases between. CDR3 DNA: TGTGCCAGCAGCTTAGCGACAGGTTACAATGAGCAGTTCTTC. Its protein product is CASSLATGYNEQFF.

This chain joins TRBV7-9 and TRBJ2-3; 10 nucleotides match TRBD1. J gave up 1 base and V 4 bases, and 2 bases lay outside the gene matches. This CDR3 spans 15 amino acids. CDR1 SEHNR and CDR2 FQNEAQ come from the germline V gene (reference sequence). Written as DNA, the CDR3 is TGTGCCAGCAGCTCGGGACAGGGGCGCACAGATACGCAGTATTTT. This translates into CASSSGQGRTDTQYF.

The genes are TRBV5-4 and TRBJ1-1, with D perhaps TRBD1 (5 bases). The CDR3 is made up of 15 amino acids. V dropped 0 bases and J dropped 1 base, with 10 bases sitting between them. From germline, CDR1 is SGHNT and CDR2 YYREEE (reference sequence). The CDR3 reads CASSLALQGNTEAFF. CDR3 nucleotides: TGTGCCAGCAGCTTGGCCTTGCAGGGGAACACTGAAGCTTTCTTT.

The chain joins TRBV2 to TRBJ2-3; 11 bases line up with TRBD2. This CDR3 comprises 19 residues. With V trimmed by 2 bases and J by 3 bases, 13 bases remained unmatched. Germline V gene data show CDR1 as SNHLY and CDR2 as FYNNEI. The CDR3 DNA reads TGTGCCAGCAGTGAATATGGGGGGCTAGCGGGAGGTAATACAGATACGCAGTATTTT. Its translation is CASSEYGGLAGGNTDTQYF.

The chain links TRBV7-2 to TRBJ2-2; 10 bases agree with TRBD2. V was clipped by 4 bases and J by 0 bases; unmatched bases: 5. The CDR3 is made up of 17 amino acids. Germline V gene sequence: CDR1 SGHTA, CDR2 FQGNSA. The DNA of the CDR3 is TGTGCCAGCAGCTACCTTGGACTAGCGGCGAACACCGGGGAGCTGTTTTTT. Amino acids: CASSYLGLAANTGELFF.

This clone showed up just a few times. The chain is built from TRBV6-1 and TRBJ2-7; the D is unclear. Per the germline V gene, CDR1 is MNHNS and CDR2 is SASEGT. V lost 1 base, J lost 2 bases, and 12 bases lay in between. CDR3 length equals 15 residues. The CDR3 DNA reads as TGTGCCAGCAGTGAAGTCGCAGCAGGAACCTACGAGCAGTACGTC. This translates into CASSEVAAGTYEQYV.

J is TRBJ1-1 and V is TRBV7-9, with D maybe TRBD1 (6 bases). Germline V gene lookup returns CDR1 SEHNR and CDR2 FQNEAQ (reference sequence). The CDR3 extends over 15 amino acids. Deletions cut 4 bases from V and 4 bases from J, with 16 bases between. The CDR3 DNA is TGTGCCAGCAGCTCCGGGGGGGCTGTGGTCACTGAAGCTTTCTTT. Amino acids: CASSSGGAVVTEAFF.